This paragraph covers one TCR beta chain sequence. The junction departs from the called germline gene at one end, perhaps through a read error. The data were obtained in a study of T-cell reconstitution after alpha-beta-depleted transplantation in children. As it was prepared, the TCRbeta library received unique molecular identifiers. TCRdb passed the PCR reads through MiXCR, listing each CDR3 protein once. The sample lists about 500,000 distinct CDR3 sequences, 32% occurring once. This CDR3 has 15 amino acids. Germline CDR1 and CDR2: MGHRA and YSYEKL. The chain links TRBV4-1 to TRBJ2-1, with 7 bases that match TRBD2. The sequence derives from a human donor who donated a stem cell graft to a child with aplastic anemia. The sample in question was PBMCs from the stem cell graft donor, obtained from the stem cell graft. The CDR3 region is CTSSGDSSSYNEQFF. CDR3 sequence (DNA): TGCACCAGCAGCGGGGACTCGAGCTCCTACAATGAGCAGTTCTTC.